This T cell receptor beta chain was captured in a study of CD8+CD57+ T cells in acquired aplastic anemia. General study results and limits: Patients shared around 31 CD8+ CDR3 sequences with controls.

TCR beta VDJ combinations and CDR3 sequences were profiled from genomic DNA. TCRdb analysed the reads with MiXCR anew, one entry per CDR3 protein. The table includes roughly 250,000 distinct CDR3 sequences, approximately 50% detected once. Patients sequenced had flow cytometry evidence of CD8+CD57+ cell expansion. All patients had severe acquired aplastic anemia. Untreated patients provided the blood samples, with no therapy given before sampling. V trimming: 1 base; J trimming: 0 bases; junction bases outside the gene matches: 6. The CDR3 is 16 residues long. CDR1 is DFQATT, CDR2 SNEGSKA, per germline (reference sequence). This clonotype was detected once. Its antigen is unidentified.

Sample: sorted CD4+, CD8+, or CD8+CD57+ T cells (not recorded which) from PBMCs. The V and J genes are TRBV20-1 and TRBJ2-5; 9 nucleotides line up with TRBD1. The clonotype originates from a human donor with aplastic anemia. CDR3 bases: TGCAGTGCTAGAGGGACAGGGGATTACTACCAAGAGACCCAGTACTTC. Translated: CSARGTGDYYQETQYF.